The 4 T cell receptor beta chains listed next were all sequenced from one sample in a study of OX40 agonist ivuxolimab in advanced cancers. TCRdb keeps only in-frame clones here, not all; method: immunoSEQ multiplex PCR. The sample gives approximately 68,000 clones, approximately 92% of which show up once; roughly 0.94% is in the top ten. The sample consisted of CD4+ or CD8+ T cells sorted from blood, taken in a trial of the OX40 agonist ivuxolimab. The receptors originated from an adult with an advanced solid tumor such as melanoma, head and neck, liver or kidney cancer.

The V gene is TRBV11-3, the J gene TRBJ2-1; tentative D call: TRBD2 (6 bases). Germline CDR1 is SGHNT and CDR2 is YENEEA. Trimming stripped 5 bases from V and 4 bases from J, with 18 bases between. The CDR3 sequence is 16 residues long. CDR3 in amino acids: CASSPARGNTYNEQFF. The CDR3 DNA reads TGTGCCAGCAGCCCCGCTCGCGGGAACACATACAATGAGCAGTTCTTC.

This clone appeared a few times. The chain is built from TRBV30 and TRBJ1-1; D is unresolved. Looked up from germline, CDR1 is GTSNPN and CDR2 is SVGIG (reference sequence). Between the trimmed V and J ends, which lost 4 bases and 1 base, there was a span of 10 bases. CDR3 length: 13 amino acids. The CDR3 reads CAWTQITNTEAFF. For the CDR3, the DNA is TGTGCCTGGACCCAGATTACGAACACTGAAGCTTTCTTT. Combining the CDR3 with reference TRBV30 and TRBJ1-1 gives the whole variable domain SQTIHQWPATLVQPVGSPLSLECTVEGTSNPNLYWYRQAAGRGLQLLFYSVGIGQISSEVPQNLSASRPQDRQFILSSKKLLLSDSGFYLCAWTQITNTEAFFGQGTRLTVV.

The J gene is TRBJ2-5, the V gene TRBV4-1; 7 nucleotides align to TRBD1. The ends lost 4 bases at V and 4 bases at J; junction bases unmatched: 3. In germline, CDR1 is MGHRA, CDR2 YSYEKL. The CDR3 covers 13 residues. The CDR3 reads CASSLGQLETQYF. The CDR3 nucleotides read TGCGCCAGCAGCCTGGGACAGTTAGAGACCCAGTACTTC.

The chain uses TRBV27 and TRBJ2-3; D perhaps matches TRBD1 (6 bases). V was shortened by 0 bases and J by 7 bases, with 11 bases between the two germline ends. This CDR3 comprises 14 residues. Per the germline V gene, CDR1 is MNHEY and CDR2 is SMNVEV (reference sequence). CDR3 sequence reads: CASSLSTGHNTQYF. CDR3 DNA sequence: TGTGCCAGCAGTTTATCTACGGGACATAATACGCAGTATTTT.